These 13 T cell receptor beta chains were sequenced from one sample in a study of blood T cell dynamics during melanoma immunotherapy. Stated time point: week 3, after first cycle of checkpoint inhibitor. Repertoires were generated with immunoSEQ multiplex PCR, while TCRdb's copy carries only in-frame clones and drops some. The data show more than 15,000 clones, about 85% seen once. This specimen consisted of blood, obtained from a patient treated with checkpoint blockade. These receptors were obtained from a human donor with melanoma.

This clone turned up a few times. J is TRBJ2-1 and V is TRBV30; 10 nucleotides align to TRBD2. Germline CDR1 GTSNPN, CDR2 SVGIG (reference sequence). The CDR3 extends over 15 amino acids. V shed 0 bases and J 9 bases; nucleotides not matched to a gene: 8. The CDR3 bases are TGTGCCTGGAGTGTAAGCCTAGCGGGAGTCGGTGAGCAGTTCTTC. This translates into CAWSVSLAGVGEQFF.

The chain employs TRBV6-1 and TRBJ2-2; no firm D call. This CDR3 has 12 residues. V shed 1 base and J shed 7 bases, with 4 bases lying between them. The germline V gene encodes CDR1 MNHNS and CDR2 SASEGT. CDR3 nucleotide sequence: TGTGCCAGCAGTGAAGTGGGCGGGGAGCTGTTTTTT. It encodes CASSEVGGELFF.

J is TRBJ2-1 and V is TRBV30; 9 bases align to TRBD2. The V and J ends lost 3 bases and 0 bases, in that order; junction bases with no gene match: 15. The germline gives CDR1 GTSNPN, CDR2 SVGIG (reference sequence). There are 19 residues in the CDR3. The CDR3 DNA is TGTGCCTGGAGCCAGGGCCCAGCGGGAGGATTTAGCTCCTACAATGAGCAGTTCTTC. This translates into CAWSQGPAGGFSSYNEQFF. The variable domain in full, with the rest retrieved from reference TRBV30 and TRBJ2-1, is SQTIHQWPATLVQPVGSPLSLECTVEGTSNPNLYWYRQAAGRGLQLLFYSVGIGQISSEVPQNLSASRPQDRQFILSSKKLLLSDSGFYLCAWSQGPAGGFSSYNEQFFGPGTRLTVL.

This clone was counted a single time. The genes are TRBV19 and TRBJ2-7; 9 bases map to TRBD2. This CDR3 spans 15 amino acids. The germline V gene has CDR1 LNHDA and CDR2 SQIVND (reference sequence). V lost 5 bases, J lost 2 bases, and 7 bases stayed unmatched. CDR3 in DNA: TGTGCCAGTAGTTCCCCTAGCGGGGCTGCCTACGAGCAGTACTTC. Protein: CASSSPSGAAYEQYF.

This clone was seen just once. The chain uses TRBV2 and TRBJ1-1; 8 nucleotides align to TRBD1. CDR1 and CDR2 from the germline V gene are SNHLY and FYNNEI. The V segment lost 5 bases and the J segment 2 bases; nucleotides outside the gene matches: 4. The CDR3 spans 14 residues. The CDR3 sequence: CASSWTGQNTEAFF. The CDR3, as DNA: TGTGCCAGCAGTTGGACAGGGCAAAACACTGAAGCTTTCTTT.

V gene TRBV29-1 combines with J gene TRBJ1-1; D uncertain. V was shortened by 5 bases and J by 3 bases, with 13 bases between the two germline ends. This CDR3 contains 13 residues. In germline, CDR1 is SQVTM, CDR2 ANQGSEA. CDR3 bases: TGCAGCGTTACGAGGGCGGTGGACACTGAAGCTTTCTTT. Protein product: CSVTRAVDTEAFF.

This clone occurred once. The CDR3 DNA follows: TGTGCCAGCAGCCAAGTTTACGGACAAGCGGGGATGAACACTGAAGCTTTCTTT. Protein: CASSQVYGQAGMNTEAFF. The V gene is TRBV4-2, the J gene TRBJ1-1; D might be TRBD1 (5 bases). The CDR3 is 18 residues long. Trimming removed 1 base from V and 0 bases from J, with 18 bases in between. Germline values: CDR1 LGHNA, CDR2 YNFKEQ.

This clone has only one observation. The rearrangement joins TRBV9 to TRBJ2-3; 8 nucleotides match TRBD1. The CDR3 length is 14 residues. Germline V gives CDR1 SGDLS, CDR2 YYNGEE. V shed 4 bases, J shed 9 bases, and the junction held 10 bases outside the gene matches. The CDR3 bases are TGTGCCAGCAGCCCCACGGGGACAGGTACCACGCAGTATTTT. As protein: CASSPTGTGTTQYF.

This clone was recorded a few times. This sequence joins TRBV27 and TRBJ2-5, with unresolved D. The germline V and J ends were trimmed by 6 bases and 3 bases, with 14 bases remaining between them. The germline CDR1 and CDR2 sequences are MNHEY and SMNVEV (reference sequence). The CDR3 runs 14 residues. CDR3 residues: CASSPGRTEETQYF. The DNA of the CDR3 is TGTGCCAGCAGCCCCGGTCGGACGGAAGAGACCCAGTACTTC.

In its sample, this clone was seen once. CDR3 in DNA: TGCGCCAGCAGCTCCCTTCTGGTAGCGGGAGAATATACCGGGGAGCTGTTTTTT. It specifies CASSSLLVAGEYTGELFF. This chain links TRBV5-1 with TRBJ2-2, with 9 bases fitting TRBD2. Germline V gene sequence: CDR1 SGHRS, CDR2 YFSETQ. The CDR3 runs to 18 residues. V gave up 3 bases and J gave up 5 bases; unmatched junction bases: 14.

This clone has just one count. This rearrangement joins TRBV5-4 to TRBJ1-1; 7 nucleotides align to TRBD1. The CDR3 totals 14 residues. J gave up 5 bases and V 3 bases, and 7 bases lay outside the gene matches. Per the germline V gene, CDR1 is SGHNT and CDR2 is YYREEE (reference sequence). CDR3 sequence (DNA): TGTGCCAGCAGCTCCCCGACAGGGATAACTGAAGCTTTCTTT. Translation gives CASSSPTGITEAFF.

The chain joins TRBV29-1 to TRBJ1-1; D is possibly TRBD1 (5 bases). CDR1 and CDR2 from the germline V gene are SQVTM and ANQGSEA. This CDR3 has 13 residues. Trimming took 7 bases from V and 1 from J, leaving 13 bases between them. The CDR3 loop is CSASSGGNTEAFF. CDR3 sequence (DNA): TGCAGCGCCTCCTCCGGGGGGAACACTGAAGCTTTCTTT.

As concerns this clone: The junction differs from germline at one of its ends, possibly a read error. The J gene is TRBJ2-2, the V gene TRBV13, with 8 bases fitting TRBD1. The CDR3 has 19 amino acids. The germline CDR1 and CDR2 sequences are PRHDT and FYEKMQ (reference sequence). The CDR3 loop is CASRLAGGPLGSNTGELFF. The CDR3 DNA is TGTGCCAGCAGATTAGCAGGGGGCCCCCTAGGGTCGAACACCGGGGAGCTGTTTTTT.